One and the same sample provided the 7 T cell receptor beta chains below, sequenced in a study of T cell repertoires and leukemia-associated antigens. In TCRdb, the 5' RACE reads were re-called with MiXCR into one record per CDR3 protein. The sample lists 9,500 to 15,000 distinct CDR3 sequences, over 40% seen once, with 33% in the top ten. Antigen specificity for these receptors is unknown. Material: CD3+ T cells sorted from blood and cultured. The origin of the receptors is a female donor in good health.

By sample share, this clonotype is medium-sized. The gene calls are TRBV20-1 and TRBJ2-5; D not certain. Germline CDR1 reads DFQATT; CDR2 reads SNEGSKA (reference sequence). Trimming took 0 bases from V and 0 from J, leaving 11 bases between them. The length of the CDR3 is 15 residues. CDR3 region: CSAREKGANQETQYF. The CDR3 DNA reads TGCAGTGCTAGAGAGAAGGGCGCGAACCAAGAGACCCAGTACTTC.

The chain carries TRBV29-1 and TRBJ2-3; 9 bases fit TRBD2. The V gene end was trimmed by 5 bases and the J gene end by 0 bases; junction bases not matched to a gene: 3. This CDR3 spans 14 amino acids. Germline values: CDR1 SQVTM, CDR2 ANQGSEA. Written as DNA, the CDR3 is TGCAGCGTTCCACTAGCGGGTAGCACAGATACGCAGTATTTT. It encodes CSVPLAGSTDTQYF.

By share, this clonotype counts as medium-sized. The chain recombines TRBV29-1 with TRBJ2-5; possibly TRBD2 for D (6 bases). The germline gives CDR1 SQVTM, CDR2 ANQGSEA. The CDR3 extends over 12 amino acids. V was shortened by 5 bases and J by 4 bases, with 11 bases between the two germline ends. Here the CDR3 DNA reads TGCAGCGTTTTTGGTAGCGGAGAGACCCAGTACTTC. Translated, it gives CSVFGSGETQYF.

The rearrangement uses TRBV4-1 and TRBJ2-4, with TRBD1 matching over 7 bases. The CDR3 runs to 15 residues. The V gene end was trimmed by 2 bases and the J gene end by 6 bases; junction bases not matched to a gene: 7. Germline V gene sequence: CDR1 MGHRA, CDR2 YSYEKL. In nucleotides, the CDR3 is TGCGCCAGCAGCCAAAGGACAGGTTGGAGAAACATTCAGTACTTC. This encodes CASSQRTGWRNIQYF.

The CDR3 DNA is TGTGCCACCAGCAGACGGACTAGCGTTGAGACCCAGTACTTC. This translates into CATSRRTSVETQYF. V usage is TRBV15 and J usage is TRBJ2-5; TRBD2 matches at 9 bases. V trimming: 2 bases; J trimming: 5 bases; junction bases outside the gene matches: 3. The CDR3 is 14 amino acids. The germline V gene has CDR1 LNHNV and CDR2 YYDKDF (reference sequence). Using reference TRBV15 and TRBJ2-5 for the parts outside the CDR3, the full variable domain is DAMVIQNPRYQVTQFGKPVTLSCSQTLNHNVMYWYQQKSSQAPKLLFHYYDKDFNNEADTPDNFQSRRPNTSFCFLDIRSPGLGDTAMYLCATSRRTSVETQYFGPGTRLLVL.

The chain links TRBV4-3 to TRBJ1-2; D unresolved. Germline CDR1 LGHNA, CDR2 YSLEER. V was cut by 0 bases and J by 8 bases, with 13 bases left in between. The CDR3 spans 14 residues. CDR3 bases: TGCGCCAGCAGCCAAGATGGGAGGGTTCAGGGCTACACCTTC. Its translation is CASSQDGRVQGYTF.

J is TRBJ1-1 and V is TRBV24-1, with TRBD1 matching over 9 bases. Unmatched junction bases numbered 5, after V lost 2 bases and J lost 2 bases. Germline V gene sequence: CDR1 KGHDR, CDR2 SFDVKD. The CDR3 has 16 residues. CDR3 protein: CATSDYGDRANTEAFF. CDR3 DNA: TGTGCCACCAGTGATTACGGGGACAGGGCCAACACTGAAGCTTTCTTT.